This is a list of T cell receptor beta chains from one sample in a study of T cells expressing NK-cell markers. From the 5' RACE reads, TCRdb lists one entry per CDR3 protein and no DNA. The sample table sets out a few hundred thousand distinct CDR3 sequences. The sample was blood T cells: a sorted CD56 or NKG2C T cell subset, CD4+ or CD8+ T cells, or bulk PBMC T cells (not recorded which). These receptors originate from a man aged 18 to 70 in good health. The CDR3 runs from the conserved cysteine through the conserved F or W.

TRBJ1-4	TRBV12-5	CASGLAFNEKLFF
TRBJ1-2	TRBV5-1	CASSLSKGNYGYTF
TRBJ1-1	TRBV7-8	CASSDTGTGDTEAFF
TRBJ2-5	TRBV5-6	CASSTGTTLRTQYF
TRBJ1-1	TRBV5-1	CASSQQGAGGAFF
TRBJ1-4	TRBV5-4	CASSPGGMGAGEKLFF
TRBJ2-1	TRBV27	CASSQTNLAGGYNEQFF
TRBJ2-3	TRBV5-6	CASSFPGQRFTDTQYF
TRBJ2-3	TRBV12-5	CASGLAGSTRTSTDTQYF
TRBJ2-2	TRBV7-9	CASSLGTGRPTGELFF
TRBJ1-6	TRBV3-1	CASSKGQGRRNSPLHF
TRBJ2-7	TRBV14	CASSRQDRAREQYF
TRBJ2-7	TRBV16	CASSQFQAYEQYF
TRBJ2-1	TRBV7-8	CASSVLAGGPSYNEQFF
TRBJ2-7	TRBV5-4	CASSLREPPYEQYF
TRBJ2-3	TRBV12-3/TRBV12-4	CASSLRRTSGGTDTQYF
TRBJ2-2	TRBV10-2	CASIEFGTGLTGELFF
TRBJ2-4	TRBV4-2	CASSQDSGIGAKNIQYF
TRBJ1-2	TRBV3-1	CASSQGLRFAGYTF
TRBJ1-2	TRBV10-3	CAISELLPRKDRVYGYTF
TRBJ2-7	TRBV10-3	CAISRTSGGSYEQYF
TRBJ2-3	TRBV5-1	CASSLLVRASTDTQYF
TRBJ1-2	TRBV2	CASSVGGFGGYTF
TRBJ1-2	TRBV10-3	CAISAGTGGFYGYTF
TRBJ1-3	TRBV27	CASSSNMGITIYF
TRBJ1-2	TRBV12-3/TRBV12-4	CASSPSPRTGGGYTF